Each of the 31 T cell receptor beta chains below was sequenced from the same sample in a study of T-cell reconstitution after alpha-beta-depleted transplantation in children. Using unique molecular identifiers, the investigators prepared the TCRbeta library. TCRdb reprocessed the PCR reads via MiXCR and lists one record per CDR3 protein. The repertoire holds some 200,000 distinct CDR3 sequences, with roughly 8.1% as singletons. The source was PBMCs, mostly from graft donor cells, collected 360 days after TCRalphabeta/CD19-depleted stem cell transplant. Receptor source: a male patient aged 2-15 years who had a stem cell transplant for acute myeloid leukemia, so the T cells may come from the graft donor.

CDR3 bases: TGTGCCAGCAACAAGATCGCCCTTGCCTACGAGCAGTACTTC. Translated: CASNKIALAYEQYF. This sequence joins TRBV6-1 and TRBJ2-7, with unresolved D. Germline V gene lookup returns CDR1 MNHNS and CDR2 SASEGT. This CDR3 comprises 14 residues. Trimming cost V 7 bases and J 2 bases, with 15 bases left between them.

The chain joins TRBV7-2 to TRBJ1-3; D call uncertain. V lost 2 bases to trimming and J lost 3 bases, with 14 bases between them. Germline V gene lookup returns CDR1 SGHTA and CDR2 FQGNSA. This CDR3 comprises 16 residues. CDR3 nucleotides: TGTGCCAGCAGCTTAACGGCCGCGGGGAATGGAAACACCATATATTTT. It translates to CASSLTAAGNGNTIYF.

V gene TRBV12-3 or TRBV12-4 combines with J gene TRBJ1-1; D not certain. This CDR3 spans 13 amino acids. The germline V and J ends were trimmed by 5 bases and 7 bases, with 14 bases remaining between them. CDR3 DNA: TGTGCCAGCAGTCACGACCGTCGCGGTGAAGCTTTCTTT. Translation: CASSHDRRGEAFF.

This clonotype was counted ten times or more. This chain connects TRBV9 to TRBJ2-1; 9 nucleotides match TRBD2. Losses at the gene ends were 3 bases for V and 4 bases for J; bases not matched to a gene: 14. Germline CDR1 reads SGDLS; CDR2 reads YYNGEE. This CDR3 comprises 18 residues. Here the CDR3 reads CASSGRSASSGVYNEQFF. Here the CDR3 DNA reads TGTGCCAGCAGCGGCCGCTCCGCCTCTAGCGGGGTTTACAATGAGCAGTTCTTC.

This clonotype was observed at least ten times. The CDR3 protein is CSVENQGAAQYF. CDR3 DNA sequence: TGCAGCGTTGAGAACCAGGGGGCTGCCCAGTACTTC. V gene TRBV29-1 combines with J gene TRBJ2-5; 8 bases are shared with TRBD1. The germline gives CDR1 SQVTM, CDR2 ANQGSEA. The CDR3 sequence is 12 residues long. Unmatched junction bases numbered 6, after V lost 3 bases and J lost 9 bases. Based on the CDR3 plus reference TRBV29-1 and TRBJ2-5, the full variable domain is SAVISQKPSRDICQRGTSLTIQCQVDSQVTMMFWYRQQPGQSLTLIATANQGSEATYESGFVIDKFPISRPNLTFSTLTVSNMSPEDSSIYLCSVENQGAAQYFGPGTRLLVL.

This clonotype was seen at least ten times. CDR3 protein: CASSLALGWETQYF. The CDR3 DNA reads as TGTGCCAGCAGCTTAGCGTTGGGTTGGGAGACCCAGTACTTC. This chain links TRBV7-6 with TRBJ2-5; D call uncertain. CDR3 length equals 14 residues. CDR1 is SGHVS, CDR2 FNYEAQ, per germline. V dropped 0 bases and J dropped 5 bases, with 10 bases sitting between them.

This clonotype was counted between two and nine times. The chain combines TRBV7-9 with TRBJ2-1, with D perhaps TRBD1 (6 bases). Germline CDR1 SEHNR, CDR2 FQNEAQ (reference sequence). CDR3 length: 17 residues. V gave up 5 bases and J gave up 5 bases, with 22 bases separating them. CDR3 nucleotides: TGTGCCAGCAGCCCATCTTGGGCAGGGGACAAGAACAATGAGCAGTTCTTC. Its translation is CASSPSWAGDKNNEQFF.

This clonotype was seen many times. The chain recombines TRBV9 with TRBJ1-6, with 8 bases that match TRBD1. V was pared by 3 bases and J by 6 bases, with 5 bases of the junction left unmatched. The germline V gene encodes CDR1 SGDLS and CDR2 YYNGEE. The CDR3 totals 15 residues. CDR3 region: CASSGNQGANSPLHF. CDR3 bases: TGTGCCAGCAGCGGGAATCAGGGGGCTAATTCACCCCTCCACTTT.

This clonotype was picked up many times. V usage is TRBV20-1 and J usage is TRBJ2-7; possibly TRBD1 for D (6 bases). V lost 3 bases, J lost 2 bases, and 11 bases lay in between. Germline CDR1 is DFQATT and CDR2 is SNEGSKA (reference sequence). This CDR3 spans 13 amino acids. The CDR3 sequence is CSASSWDTYEQYF. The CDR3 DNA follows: TGCAGTGCTAGCTCATGGGACACCTACGAGCAGTACTTC.

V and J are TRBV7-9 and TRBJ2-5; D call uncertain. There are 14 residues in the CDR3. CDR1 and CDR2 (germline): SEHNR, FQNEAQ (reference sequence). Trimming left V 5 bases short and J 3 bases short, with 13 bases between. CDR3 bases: TGTGCCAGCAGCCTTTTCCGGAGTGAAGAGACCCAGTACTTC. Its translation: CASSLFRSEETQYF.

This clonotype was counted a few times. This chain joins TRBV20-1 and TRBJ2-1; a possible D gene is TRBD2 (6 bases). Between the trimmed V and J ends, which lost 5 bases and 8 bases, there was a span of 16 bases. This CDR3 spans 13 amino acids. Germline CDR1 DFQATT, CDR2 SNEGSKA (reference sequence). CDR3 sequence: CSAPGVSGHEQFF. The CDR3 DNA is TGCAGTGCTCCGGGAGTTTCGGGGCATGAGCAGTTCTTC.

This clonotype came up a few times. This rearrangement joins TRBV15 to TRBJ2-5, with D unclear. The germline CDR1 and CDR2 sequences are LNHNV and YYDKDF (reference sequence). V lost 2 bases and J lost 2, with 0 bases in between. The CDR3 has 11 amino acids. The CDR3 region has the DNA TGTGCCACCAGCAGACAAGAGACCCAGTACTTC. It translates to CATSRQETQYF.

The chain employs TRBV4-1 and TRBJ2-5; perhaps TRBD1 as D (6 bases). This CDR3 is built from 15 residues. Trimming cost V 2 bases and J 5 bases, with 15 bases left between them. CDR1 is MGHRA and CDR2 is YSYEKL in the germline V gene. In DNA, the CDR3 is TGCGCCAGCAGCCAACTGGACAGTCGGATGGAGACCCAGTACTTC. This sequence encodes CASSQLDSRMETQYF.

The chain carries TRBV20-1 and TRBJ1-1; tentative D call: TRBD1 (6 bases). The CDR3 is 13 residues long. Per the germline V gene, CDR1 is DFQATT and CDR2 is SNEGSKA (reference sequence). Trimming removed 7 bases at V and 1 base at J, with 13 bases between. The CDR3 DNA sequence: TGCAGTGTTGGGGGGCAGGGGAACACTGAAGCTTTCTTT. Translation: CSVGGQGNTEAFF.

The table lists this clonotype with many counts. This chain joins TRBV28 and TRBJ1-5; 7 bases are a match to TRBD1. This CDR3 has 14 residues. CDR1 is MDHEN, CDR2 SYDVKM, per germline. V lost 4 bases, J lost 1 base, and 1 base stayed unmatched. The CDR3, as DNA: TGTGCCAGCAGTTGGGGACAGAGCAATCAGCCCCAGCATTTT. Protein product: CASSWGQSNQPQHF.

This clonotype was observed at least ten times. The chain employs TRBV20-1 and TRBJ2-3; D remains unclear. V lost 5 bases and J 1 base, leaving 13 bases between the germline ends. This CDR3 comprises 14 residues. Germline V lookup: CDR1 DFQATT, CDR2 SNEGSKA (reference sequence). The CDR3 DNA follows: TGCAGTGCTCCCGCGGCTGACGGCACAGATACGCAGTATTTT. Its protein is CSAPAADGTDTQYF.

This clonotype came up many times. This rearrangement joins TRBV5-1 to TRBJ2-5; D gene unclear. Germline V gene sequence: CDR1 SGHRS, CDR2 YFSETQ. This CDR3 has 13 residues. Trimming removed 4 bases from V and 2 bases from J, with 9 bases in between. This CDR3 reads CASSPNSQETQYF. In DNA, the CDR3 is TGCGCCAGCAGCCCTAATTCGCAAGAGACCCAGTACTTC.

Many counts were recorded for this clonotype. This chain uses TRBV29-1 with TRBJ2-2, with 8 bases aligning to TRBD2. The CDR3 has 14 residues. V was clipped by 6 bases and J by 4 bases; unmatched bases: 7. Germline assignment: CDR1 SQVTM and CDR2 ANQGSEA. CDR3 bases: TGCAGCGTCCCGAGCGCGGGGGGCACCGGGGAGCTGTTTTTT. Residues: CSVPSAGGTGELFF.

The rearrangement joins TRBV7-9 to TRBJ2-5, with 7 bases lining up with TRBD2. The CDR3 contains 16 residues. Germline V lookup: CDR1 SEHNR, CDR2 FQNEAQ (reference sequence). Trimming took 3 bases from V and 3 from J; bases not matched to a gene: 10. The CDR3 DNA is TGTGCCAGCAGCTTCCAATCGACTAGCAGAAAAGAGACCCAGTACTTC. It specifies CASSFQSTSRKETQYF.

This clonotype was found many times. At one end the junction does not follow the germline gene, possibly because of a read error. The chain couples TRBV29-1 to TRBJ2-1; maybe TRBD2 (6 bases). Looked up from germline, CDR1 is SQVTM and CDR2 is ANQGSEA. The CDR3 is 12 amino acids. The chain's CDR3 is CSVEDRRLVTVF. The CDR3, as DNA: TGCAGCGTTGAAGATCGGAGACTAGTGACAGTCTTC.

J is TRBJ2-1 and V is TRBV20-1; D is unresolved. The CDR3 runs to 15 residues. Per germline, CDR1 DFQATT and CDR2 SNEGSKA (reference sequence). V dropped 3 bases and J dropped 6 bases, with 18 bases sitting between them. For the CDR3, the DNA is TGCAGTGCTAGTCCGCCTAGGTCCCCCCTCAATGAGCAGTTCTTC. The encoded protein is CSASPPRSPLNEQFF.

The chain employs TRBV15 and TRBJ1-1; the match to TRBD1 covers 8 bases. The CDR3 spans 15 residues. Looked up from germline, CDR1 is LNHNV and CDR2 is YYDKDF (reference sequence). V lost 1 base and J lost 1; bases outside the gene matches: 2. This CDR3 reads CATSRGGTGNTEAFF. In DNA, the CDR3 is TGTGCCACCAGCAGAGGAGGGACAGGGAACACTGAAGCTTTCTTT.

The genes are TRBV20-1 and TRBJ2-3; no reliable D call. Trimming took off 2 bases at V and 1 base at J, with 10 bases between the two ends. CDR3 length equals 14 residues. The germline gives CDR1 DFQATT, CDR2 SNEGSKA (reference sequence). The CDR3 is CSARSLVGTDTQYF. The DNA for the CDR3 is TGCAGTGCTAGAAGTCTAGTCGGCACAGATACGCAGTATTTT.

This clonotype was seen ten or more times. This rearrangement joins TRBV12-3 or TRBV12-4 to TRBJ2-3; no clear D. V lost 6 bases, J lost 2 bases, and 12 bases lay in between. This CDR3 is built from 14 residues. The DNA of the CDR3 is TGTGCCAGCAGCCCCATGGGGAACACAGATACGCAGTATTTT. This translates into CASSPMGNTDTQYF.

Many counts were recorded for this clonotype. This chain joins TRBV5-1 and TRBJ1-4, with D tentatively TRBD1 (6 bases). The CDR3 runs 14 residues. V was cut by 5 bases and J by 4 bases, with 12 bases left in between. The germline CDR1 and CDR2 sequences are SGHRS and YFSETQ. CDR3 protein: CASRPTGGNEKLFF. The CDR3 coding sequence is TGCGCCAGCAGGCCGACAGGCGGTAATGAAAAACTGTTTTTT.

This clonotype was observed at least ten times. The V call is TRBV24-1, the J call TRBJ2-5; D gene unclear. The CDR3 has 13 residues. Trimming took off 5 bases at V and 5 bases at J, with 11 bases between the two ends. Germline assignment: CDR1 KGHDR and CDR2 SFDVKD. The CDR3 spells CATSGRPGETQYF. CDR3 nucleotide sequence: TGTGCCACCAGTGGGCGGCCTGGGGAGACCCAGTACTTC.

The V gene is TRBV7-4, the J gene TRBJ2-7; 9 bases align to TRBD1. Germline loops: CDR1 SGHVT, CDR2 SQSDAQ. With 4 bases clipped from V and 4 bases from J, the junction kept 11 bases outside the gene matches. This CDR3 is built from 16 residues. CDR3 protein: CASSWRTDRGRYEQYF. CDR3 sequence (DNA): TGTGCCAGCAGCTGGAGGACGGACAGGGGAAGGTACGAGCAGTACTTC.

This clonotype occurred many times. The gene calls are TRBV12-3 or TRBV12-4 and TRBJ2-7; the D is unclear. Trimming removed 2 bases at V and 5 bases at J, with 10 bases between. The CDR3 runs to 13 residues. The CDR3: CASSLLAGHEQYV. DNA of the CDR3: TGTGCCAGCAGTTTATTGGCAGGACACGAGCAGTACGTC.

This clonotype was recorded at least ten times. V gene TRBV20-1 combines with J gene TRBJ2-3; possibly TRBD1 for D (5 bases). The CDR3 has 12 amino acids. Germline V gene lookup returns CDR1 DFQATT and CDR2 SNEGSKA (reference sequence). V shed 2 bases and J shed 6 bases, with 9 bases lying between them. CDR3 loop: CSARQGRDTQYF. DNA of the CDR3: TGCAGTGCTAGACAGGGTCGGGATACGCAGTATTTT.

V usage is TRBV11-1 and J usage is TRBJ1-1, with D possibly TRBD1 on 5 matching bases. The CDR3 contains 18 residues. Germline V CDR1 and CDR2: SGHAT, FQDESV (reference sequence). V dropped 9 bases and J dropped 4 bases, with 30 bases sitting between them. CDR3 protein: CARDTWPRQSGTGTEAFF. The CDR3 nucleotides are TGTGCCAGAGATACATGGCCTAGACAGTCGGGGACGGGCACTGAAGCTTTCTTT.

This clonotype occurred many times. The CDR3 coding sequence is TGCGCCAGCAGCCCGCGGCACTTTCTGGACAGGGGGACGGCTGGAAACACCATATATTTT. Its translation: CASSPRHFLDRGTAGNTIYF. V gene TRBV4-1 combines with J gene TRBJ1-3, with 10 bases identical to TRBD1. CDR1 is MGHRA and CDR2 is YSYEKL in the germline V gene. J lost 2 bases, V lost 4 bases, and 17 bases had no gene match. CDR3 length: 20 residues.